The rows below give T cell receptor beta chains drawn from one sample of a study of cytomegalovirus exposure and HLA in healthy donors. The repertoire was sequenced with immunoSEQ multiplex PCR; TCRdb's copy has only in-frame clones and lacks some. The data show around 19,000 clones, around 80% seen once. The sequenced material came from PBMCs. All receptors come from a human donor in good health. Both conserved end residues are part of each CDR3. D genes are given only for firm matches.

TRBD2 | . | TRBV7-8 | CASSRLAGGYEQYF
. | TRBJ2-1 | TRBV11-2 | CASSLFGGVLNEQFF
. | TRBJ1-4 | TRBV27 | CASSISSTNEKLFF
TRBD1 | TRBJ2-1 | TRBV5-1 | CASSLTGAPSYNEQFF
TRBD2 | TRBJ2-3 | TRBV27 | CASSPRTSGRAHSTDTQYF
TRBD1 | TRBJ2-1 | TRBV29-1 | CSAGQGGAPEQFF
. | TRBJ2-2 | TRBV13 | CASSSPVGHNTGELFF
TRBD1 | TRBJ2-7 | TRBV2 | CASFQRDSRSGEQYF
. | TRBJ2-2 | TRBV14 | CASSQMRAGIGELFF
TRBD2 | TRBJ2-5 | TRBV10-3 | CAISESGGSGGTQYF
TRBD2 | TRBJ2-1 | TRBV5-1 | CASSLGLENEQFF
TRBD1 | TRBJ2-2 | TRBV12-5 | CASAPWQGAGTGELFF
TRBD1 | TRBJ2-3 | TRBV7-3 | CASSQDRGADTQYF
. | TRBJ2-3 | TRBV6-6 | CASSPSLDTQYF
. | TRBJ2-2 | TRBV18 | CASSPAQGNTGELFF
TRBD2 | TRBJ2-3 | TRBV4-2 | CASSHSSSGGSGDTQYF
TRBD1 | TRBJ2-3 | TRBV6-5 | CASRRQGHSDTQYF
TRBD2 | TRBJ2-7 | TRBV4-3 | CASSQDPSQAGGPPEQYF
TRBD1 | TRBJ2-5 | TRBV30 | CAWALQGASETQYF
. | TRBJ2-1 | TRBV4-1 | CASSQVEFSSSYNEQFF
TRBD1 | TRBJ1-1 | TRBV11-2 | CASRRGQVTEAFF
TRBD1 | TRBJ1-1 | TRBV19 | CASSHGWDRGNTEAFF
. | TRBJ2-3 | TRBV5-1 | CASGTSLSTDTQYF
. | TRBJ2-5 | TRBV7-2 | CASSLQTAGETQYF
. | TRBJ1-1 | TRBV27 | CASSVRVGTEAFF
. | TRBJ2-5 | TRBV4-1 | CASSQVGGYAGEAQYF
TRBD1 | TRBJ1-3 | TRBV11-2 | CASSPRTGLTGDTIYF
. | TRBJ1-5 | TRBV4-2 | CASSQGGPQHF
TRBD1 | TRBJ2-5 | TRBV27 | CASSLVGTGKETQYF
. | TRBJ1-4 | TRBV23-1 | CASSQFQPGKMISNEKLFF
. | TRBJ2-3 | TRBV5-1 | CASSLTFGADTQYF
TRBD1 | TRBJ2-1 | TRBV7-9 | CASSLESRGQYNEQFF
TRBD1 | TRBJ1-1 | TRBV5-1 | CASSLVHRGGGAFF
. | TRBJ1-2 | TRBV5-4 | CASSFAGSNYGYTF
TRBD2 | TRBJ2-7 | TRBV6-6 | CASSYRGEEQYF
TRBD1 | TRBJ1-2 | TRBV27 | CASRLYFRDSNGYTF
. | TRBJ1-2 | TRBV9 | CASSAGGGYTF
TRBD1 | TRBJ2-6 | TRBV7-3 | CASSLAGTASSGANVLTF
. | TRBJ2-7 | TRBV5-6 | CASSRDRSYEQYF
. | TRBJ1-1 | TRBV11-2 | CASSNQRGGTEAFF
TRBD1 | TRBJ2-1 | TRBV27 | CASSFLGQGSSYNEQFF
. | TRBJ1-1 | TRBV4-1 | CASTSGNQGLMGTEAFF
TRBD2 | TRBJ2-7 | TRBV5-1 | CASSLAGGRYEQYF
. | TRBJ1-2 | TRBV5-4 | CASSLALTNYGYTF
. | TRBJ1-1 | TRBV7-9 | CASSLQMNTEAFF
TRBD2 | TRBJ2-3 | TRBV4-2 | CASSRNSGGTDTQYF
TRBD1 | TRBJ2-5 | TRBV5-4 | CASSSHRTGAETQYF
. | TRBJ1-1 | TRBV19 | CASSVGMAGGHLNTEAFF
TRBD1 | TRBJ1-2 | TRBV23-1 | CASSQSRRGRVWGYTF
TRBD2 | TRBJ2-3 | TRBV4-3 | CASRELAGGTDTQYF
TRBD2 | TRBJ2-2 | TRBV6-6 | CASSYLTSGDTGELFF
. | TRBJ1-3 | TRBV7-2 | CASSLAAAALGNTIYF
TRBD1 | TRBJ2-3 | TRBV10-1 | CASTEETGGRDTQYF
. | TRBJ2-1 | TRBV15 | CATSRDPRYHNEQFF
TRBD1 | TRBJ1-2 | TRBV2 | CASSRDRGGYTF
. | TRBJ1-1 | TRBV25-1 | CASSETFGYTEAFF
. | TRBJ2-1 | TRBV7-9 | CASSVGPPTSYNEQFF
. | TRBJ1-3 | TRBV5-6 | CASSATGTGNTIYF
. | TRBJ1-5 | TRBV19 | CASSIATGNQPQHF
TRBD1 | TRBJ2-5 | TRBV7-3 | CASSVGQWGTQYF